This record looks at one T cell receptor (beta chain) sequence and its context. Per the germline V gene, CDR1 is MNHEY and CDR2 is SVGEGT. V shed 3 bases and J shed 8 bases, with 10 bases lying between them. The CDR3 covers 12 residues. This entry is derived from a study of blood T cell repertoires in COVID-19. The protocol was immunoSEQ multiplex PCR, while the TCRdb copy is restricted to in-frame clones and leaves out a portion. Found here are about 110,000 clones, about 87% of them singletons; the top ten hold 6.5% to 8%. The sequenced material came from peripheral blood. The receptor comes from a woman between 45 and 65 years old with acute or convalescent COVID-19. The chain joins TRBV6-2 or TRBV6-3 to TRBJ1-2, with D perhaps TRBD1 (6 bases). The CDR3 region is CASSYHREGYTF. Here the CDR3 DNA reads TGTGCCAGCAGTTATCACAGGGAAGGCTACACCTTC.